These T cell receptor beta chains were read from a single sample in a study of cytomegalovirus exposure and HLA in healthy donors. Generated by immunoSEQ multiplex PCR, the TCRdb table keeps only in-frame clones and is missing some. The table records 95,000 to 110,000 clones, 77% of them present only once. Material for sequencing was PBMCs. The receptor set was obtained from a male donor in good health and CMV-seronegative. Each CDR3 is given with its conserved first and last residue. Fields, in order: V gene, CDR3 length, D gene, J gene, clone size, CDR3 DNA, CDR3 protein. D genes are given only for firm matches. Clone size, where shown, is once, few, many, or a class for clones that have expanded.

TRBV5-1	19	.	TRBJ2-3	.	TGCGCCAGCAGCTTGGCGGCAGGCGGTAGCGATTTCGGGATAGATACGCAGTATTTT	CASSLAAGGSDFGIDTQYF
TRBV2	14	TRBD1	TRBJ1-1	.	TGTGCCAGCACCAAGACAGGGGGTAACACTGAAGCTTTCTTT	CASTKTGGNTEAFF
TRBV27	19	.	TRBJ2-2	.	TGTGCCAGCAGGGGTCACCGTTTCCCCGACAATCTAAACACCGGGGAGCTGTTTTTT	CASRGHRFPDNLNTGELFF
TRBV7-9	16	TRBD1	TRBJ1-2	.	TGTGCCAGCAGCTTAGAGGACAGGGTGGACCCCTATGGCTACACCTTC	CASSLEDRVDPYGYTF
TRBV5-8	16	TRBD2	TRBJ2-3	.	TGTGCCAGCAGCCAAGGACTAGCGGGAGTCGCAGATACGCAGTATTTT	CASSQGLAGVADTQYF
TRBV27	18	.	TRBJ1-5	.	TGTGCCAGCAGTGCCCTAATGACAGGAGTGTTGGCCAATCAGCCCCAGCATTTT	CASSALMTGVLANQPQHF
TRBV11-3	16	TRBD2	TRBJ2-1	few	TGTGCCAGCAGCTTAGCGACTAGCGGGTTCTACAATGAGCAGTTCTTC	CASSLATSGFYNEQFF
TRBV27	17	.	TRBJ1-4	.	TGTGCCAGCAGTTTATTGCCAGGGTCTGTAGCTAATGAAAAACTGTTTTTT	CASSLLPGSVANEKLFF
TRBV27	15	TRBD2	TRBJ2-7	.	TGTGCCAGCAGTTTGACTAGCGCCGGCTCCTACGAGCAGTACTTC	CASSLTSAGSYEQYF
TRBV10-1	12	.	TRBJ1-2	once	TGCGCCAGCAGTGAGCTTTCCTATGGCTACACCTTC	CASSELSYGYTF
TRBV11-3	18	TRBD2	TRBJ2-3	.	TGTGCCAGCAGCTTAAAGGGCCCTTTGCTAGCGGGACCCGATACGCAGTATTTT	CASSLKGPLLAGPDTQYF
TRBV5-1	15	.	TRBJ2-7	.	TGCGCCAGCAGCTTGGCTACCGGGAGCTCCTACGAGCAGTACTTC	CASSLATGSSYEQYF
TRBV30	12	.	TRBJ1-2	.	TGTGCCTGGACCCAGGACATCTCTGACTACACCTTC	CAWTQDISDYTF
TRBV9	14	TRBD1	TRBJ1-1	.	TGTGCCAGCGGTCCGACAGGGAGAAGGACTGAAGCTTTCTTT	CASGPTGRRTEAFF
TRBV5-1	14	.	TRBJ2-1	.	TGCGCCAGCAGGCTAGCCCTTCCTTACAATGAGCAGTTCTTC	CASRLALPYNEQFF
TRBV28	17	.	TRBJ2-7	.	TGTGCCAGCAGCCATTATCCCGCCTACAGCACAGTCTACGAGCAGTACTTC	CASSHYPAYSTVYEQYF
TRBV7-9	14	TRBD1	TRBJ2-7	.	TGTGCCAGCAGCCCACGACAGGGGTCCTACGAGCAGTACTTC	CASSPRQGSYEQYF
TRBV29-1	13	.	TRBJ2-5	.	TGCAGCGTTGTTGGCAGGTTGCAAGAGACCCAGTACTTC	CSVVGRLQETQYF
TRBV5-1	14	.	TRBJ2-7	.	TGCGCCAGCAGCCCGGACAGCACCACCTACGAGCAGTACTTC	CASSPDSTTYEQYF
TRBV6-5	12	.	TRBJ2-7	.	TGTGCCAGCAGTTACTCTAGCAACGAGCAGTACTTC	CASSYSSNEQYF
TRBV6-1	13	TRBD1	TRBJ1-2	.	TGTGCCAGCAGTGGCACAGGGGGCTATGGCTACACCTTC	CASSGTGGYGYTF
TRBV11-2	15	TRBD1	TRBJ2-2	.	TGTGCCAGCAGCCATTGGGACAGGCGCACCGGGGAGCTGTTTTTT	CASSHWDRRTGELFF
TRBV11-2	18	TRBD2	TRBJ2-7	.	TGTGCCAGCAGCTTAAGGGCGCGCGTGATTAGCGGGAGATACGAGCAGTACTTC	CASSLRARVISGRYEQYF
TRBV2	14	.	TRBJ2-1	.	TGTGCCAGCAGTTTAGCGGTGTCCTACAATGAGCAGTTCTTC	CASSLAVSYNEQFF
TRBV14	16	TRBD2	TRBJ2-3	.	TGTGCCAGCAGCCACCCCGGACTAGCGGGAGCATATACGCAGTATTTT	CASSHPGLAGAYTQYF
TRBV30	11	.	TRBJ2-1	few	TGTGCCTGGAGTGAGGGGAATGAGCAGTTCTTC	CAWSEGNEQFF
TRBV7-2	16	TRBD2	TRBJ2-3	.	TGTGCCAGCAGCCTTAGCGGGAGTTCGAGCACAGATACGCAGTATTTT	CASSLSGSSSTDTQYF
TRBV7-9	14	.	TRBJ2-1	.	TGTGCCAGCAGCTTAGAGGTGACTTCGACGACGCTGTTCTTC	CASSLEVTSTTLFF
TRBV5-4	18	TRBD2	TRBJ2-3	.	TGTGCCAGCAGCTTGGCGGGGACTAGCGGGAGGGCCGGGGATACGCAGTATTTT	CASSLAGTSGRAGDTQYF
TRBV19	16	TRBD2	TRBJ2-7	.	TGTGCCAGTAGTACCTATAGCGGGAGGGAATACTACGAGCAGTACTTC	CASSTYSGREYYEQYF
TRBV6-5	14	.	TRBJ2-2	.	TGTGCCAGCAGTTCAACAGGGAGGGGCGGGGAGCTGTTTTTT	CASSSTGRGGELFF
TRBV27	19	TRBD2	TRBJ2-3	.	TGTGCCAGTCGAACTAGCGGGATCTCACGGGGCGGTGTAGCAGATACGCAGTATTTT	CASRTSGISRGGVADTQYF
TRBV18	18	TRBD2	TRBJ2-3	.	TGTGCCAGCTCACCACCATCCCTAGCGGGAGGGCGTCCAGATACGCAGTATTTT	CASSPPSLAGGRPDTQYF
TRBV20-1	11	.	TRBJ1-2	.	TGCAGTGCTAGACTCGTCTATGGCTACACCTTC	CSARLVYGYTF
TRBV5-8	17	TRBD1	TRBJ2-5	.	TGTGCCAGCAGCCCGAACCGGACAGGCGCTTACCAAGAGACCCAGTACTTC	CASSPNRTGAYQETQYF
TRBV10-3	13	TRBD2	TRBJ2-7	.	TGTGCCAGCGCCGGGACTACCAACTACGAGCAGTACTTC	CASAGTTNYEQYF
TRBV27	15	TRBD1	TRBJ1-5	.	TGTGCCAGCAGTCCCGGGACAGGGCCTAATCAGCCCCAGCATTTT	CASSPGTGPNQPQHF
TRBV15	16	.	TRBJ2-7	.	TGTGCCACCAGCCCAGTCCCCCGGGACACCTCCTACGAGCAGTACTTC	CATSPVPRDTSYEQYF
TRBV27	18	TRBD1	TRBJ2-2	.	TGTGCCAGCAGTTTATCGCCCGGGACAGCCTGGAACACCGGGGAGCTGTTTTTT	CASSLSPGTAWNTGELFF
TRBV15	13	.	TRBJ1-4	.	TGTGCCACCCAAAAACAGGGTCATGAAAAACTGTTTTTT	CATQKQGHEKLFF